This T cell receptor beta chain was recovered during a study of T cells in Graves' hyperthyroidism and ophthalmopathy. At least ten counts were recorded for this clonotype. Per the germline V gene, CDR1 is MNHNS and CDR2 is SASEGT. Trimming removed 6 bases from V and 7 bases from J, with 6 bases in between. The CDR3 spans 11 residues. Template material for amplifying TCR beta CDR3 regions consisted of RNA transcripts. First-round RT-PCR with HTBI primers amplified the TCR CDR3 region. MiXCR, run by TCRdb on the multiplex PCR reads, gives a single entry per CDR3 protein. Here the sample spans over 500,000 distinct CDR3 sequences, roughly a sixth being singletons.

Sequencing was done on a sample of blood. V and J are TRBV6-1 and TRBJ2-2; D gene unclear. This receptor was obtained from a woman younger than 45 with Graves' ophthalmopathy. CDR3 sequence (DNA): TGTGCCAGCAGCGCAGTCGGGGAGCTGTTTTTT. Protein sequence: CASSAVGELFF.